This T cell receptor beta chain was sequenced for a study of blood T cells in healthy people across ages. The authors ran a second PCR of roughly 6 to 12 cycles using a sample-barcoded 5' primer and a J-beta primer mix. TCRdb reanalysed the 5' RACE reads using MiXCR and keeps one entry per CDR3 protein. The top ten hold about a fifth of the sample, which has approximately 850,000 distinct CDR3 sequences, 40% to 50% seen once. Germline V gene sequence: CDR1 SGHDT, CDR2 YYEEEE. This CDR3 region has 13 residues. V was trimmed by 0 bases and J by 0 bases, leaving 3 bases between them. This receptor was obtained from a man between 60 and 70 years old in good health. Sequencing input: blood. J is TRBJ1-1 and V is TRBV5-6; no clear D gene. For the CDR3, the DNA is TGTGCCAGCAGCTTGGTCATGAACACTGAAGCTTTCTTT. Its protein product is CASSLVMNTEAFF.